One sample yielded the 20 T cell receptor beta chains listed below, sequenced in a study of blood T cell repertoires in COVID-19 (TCRdb year 2020). Preparation of the library involved the immunoSEQ multiplex PCR assay. Not all clones reach the TCRdb copy of this immuneACCESS table, which keeps in-frame sequences only. Checked studies attribute under half of the gap to unresolved V genes and leave the rest unexplained. This sample has around 83,000 clones in its table, and about 84% of those were observed once. Roughly 15% of the sample rests with the top ten. The sample taken for sequencing was peripheral blood. The source is a woman in her sixties or seventies with acute or convalescent COVID-19.

The V call is TRBV20-1, the J call TRBJ1-4; tentative D call: TRBD1 (5 bases). Trimming stripped 3 bases from V and 10 bases from J, with 9 bases between. The CDR3 runs 11 residues. Germline V lookup: CDR1 DFQATT, CDR2 SNEGSKA (reference sequence). CDR3 nucleotides: TGCAGTGCTAGTCCTCAGGGAAAACTGTTTTTT. It is translated as CSASPQGKLFF.

The CDR3 DNA follows: TGTGCCTGGACCCTGGGCAGCCAAGAGACCCAGTACTTC. It encodes CAWTLGSQETQYF. The chain recombines TRBV30 with TRBJ2-5, with D uncertain. The V and J ends lost 4 bases and 1 base respectively, with 10 bases between them. This CDR3 spans 13 amino acids. CDR1 is GTSNPN, CDR2 SVGIG, per germline (reference sequence). Combining the CDR3 with reference TRBV30 and TRBJ2-5 gives the whole variable domain SQTIHQWPATLVQPVGSPLSLECTVEGTSNPNLYWYRQAAGRGLQLLFYSVGIGQISSEVPQNLSASRPQDRQFILSSKKLLLSDSGFYLCAWTLGSQETQYFGPGTRLLVL.

This clone appeared once. V usage is TRBV5-1 and J usage is TRBJ2-2; 11 nucleotides match TRBD1. The CDR3 totals 15 residues. The germline CDR1 and CDR2 sequences are SGHRS and YFSETQ. V dropped 7 bases and J dropped 4; count of bases not matched to a gene: 6. The CDR3, as DNA: TGCGCCAGCGGACAGGGGGCGCGAGGCACCGGGGAGCTGTTTTTT. Protein: CASGQGARGTGELFF.

To note about this clone: One end of the junction is discordant with germline, which a read error may explain. The chain's CDR3 is CASSFSSNEQFF. In DNA, the CDR3 is TGTGCCAGCAGTTTCTCCTCCAATGAGCAGTTCTTC. The chain links TRBV27 to TRBJ2-1; D uncertain. Germline loops: CDR1 MNHEY, CDR2 SMNVEV (reference sequence). The CDR3 runs to 12 residues.

V gene TRBV27 combines with J gene TRBJ2-5; TRBD2 matches 7 bases. The CDR3 consists of 19 residues. Germline CDR1 is MNHEY and CDR2 is SMNVEV (reference sequence). V lost 2 bases, J lost 5 bases, and 20 bases stayed unmatched. CDR3 in amino acids: CASSLGTFRAGRERETQYF. CDR3 bases: TGTGCCAGCAGTTTAGGTACGTTTCGGGCGGGGCGGGAGAGGGAGACCCAGTACTTC.

The chain combines TRBV3-1 (or the pseudogene TRBV3-2) with TRBJ1-2; unclear D gene. CDR3 size: 15 residues. CDR1 and CDR2 from the germline V gene are LGHDT and YNNKEL (reference sequence). V shed 4 bases and J shed 2 bases, with 14 bases lying between them. The CDR3 protein is CASSPSVGSNYGYTF. CDR3 coding DNA: TGTGCCAGCAGCCCTAGTGTTGGGTCGAACTATGGCTACACCTTC.

This chain uses TRBV6-5 with TRBJ2-4, with D possibly matching TRBD2 (6 bases). Germline V CDR1 and CDR2: MNHEY, SVGAGI. CDR3 size: 15 residues. Trimming left V 6 bases short and J 0 bases short, with 12 bases between. In DNA form, the CDR3 reads TGTGCCAGCAGGCCCAGCGGGCTAGCCAAAAACATTCAGTACTTC. Translating it yields CASRPSGLAKNIQYF.

The chain uses TRBV6-4 and TRBJ2-3, with 8 bases lining up with TRBD2. J gave up 3 bases and V 7 bases, and 9 bases lay outside the gene matches. Germline values: CDR1 MRHNA, CDR2 SNTAGT. The length of the CDR3 is 15 residues. The CDR3 spells CASKFGGASTDTQYF. The CDR3 DNA follows: TGTGCCAGCAAATTCGGGGGGGCTTCGACAGATACGCAGTATTTT.

The V gene is TRBV23-1, the J gene TRBJ2-7, with D possibly TRBD1 on 5 matching bases. TRBV23-1 has ORF status, its function being uncertain. V was pared by 4 bases and J by 0 bases, with 10 bases between. The CDR3 length is 14 residues. The CDR3, as DNA: TGCGCCAGCAGTCCAGACAGTAGCTCCTACGAGCAGTACGTC. It codes for CASSPDSSSYEQYV.

The chain joins TRBV7-8 to TRBJ1-5, with a weak D call TRBD1 (5 bases). The CDR3 is 15 residues long. The V end lost 3 bases, the J end lost 0 bases, and 9 bases lay between the germline ends. Per germline, CDR1 SGHVS and CDR2 FQNEAQ. The CDR3 coding sequence is TGTGCCAGCAGCTTGGGGGGGGATAGCAATCAGCCCCAGCATTTT. It is translated as CASSLGGDSNQPQHF.

V and J are TRBV6-2 or TRBV6-3 and TRBJ2-1; D possibly corresponds to TRBD2 (6 bases). The length of the CDR3 is 16 residues. Germline V gives CDR1 MNHEY, CDR2 SVGEGT. Trimming pared 5 bases from V and 2 bases from J, leaving 16 bases between. This chain's CDR3 is CASSPWDSATYNEQFF. CDR3 coding DNA: TGTGCCAGCAGTCCCTGGGACTCCGCGACCTACAATGAGCAGTTCTTC.

The J gene is TRBJ2-1, the V gene TRBV24-1, with 8 bases matching TRBD1. CDR1 is KGHDR, CDR2 SFDVKD, per germline. Trimming removed 6 bases from V and 5 bases from J; junction bases left unmatched: 8. There are 15 residues in the CDR3. CDR3: CATSTLGQDHNEQFF. DNA for the CDR3: TGTGCCACCAGTACTTTGGGACAGGACCACAATGAGCAGTTCTTC.

Comment on this clone: Compared with germline, one end of the junction differs, possibly owing to a read error. The chain has TRBV28 and TRBJ1-2; TRBD1 aligns across 8 bases. This CDR3 has 14 residues. CDR1 is MDHEN, CDR2 SYDVKM, per germline. CDR3 sequence: CASSLRQGYYGYTF. CDR3 in DNA: TGTGCCAGCAGTTTAAGACAGGGGTACTATGGCTATACCTTC.

The chain employs TRBV7-2 and TRBJ2-5; weak D call: TRBD2 (6 bases). The CDR3 totals 14 residues. V was trimmed by 1 base and J by 2 bases, leaving 8 bases between them. Germline V gene lookup returns CDR1 SGHTA and CDR2 FQGNSA. CDR3 in amino acids: CASSLGTTQETQYF. The CDR3 DNA reads as TGTGCCAGCAGCTTAGGGACTACTCAAGAGACCCAGTACTTC.

J is TRBJ1-1 and V is TRBV21-1; the table names TRBD1, a call not compared with the DNA. TRBV21-1 is recorded as a pseudogene. The CDR3 is made up of 18 amino acids. The CDR3 region is CASSKVSLLGQGNTEAFF. The DNA for the CDR3 is TGTGCCAGCAGCAAAGTTAGTCTACTCGGGCAGGGAAACACTGAAGCTTTCTTT.

The chain uses TRBV7-9 and TRBJ1-5, with a weak D call TRBD1 (5 bases). There are 15 residues in the CDR3. V was shortened by 2 bases and J by 7 bases, with 15 bases between the two germline ends. Germline CDR1 reads SEHNR; CDR2 reads FQNEAQ (reference sequence). The CDR3 DNA follows: TGTGCCAGCAGCTTATCAGCAGGGTTCAGCCAGCCCCAGCATTTT. This sequence encodes CASSLSAGFSQPQHF.

The chain couples TRBV7-8 to TRBJ1-2, with D maybe TRBD1 (5 bases). In germline, CDR1 is SGHVS, CDR2 FQNEAQ. V lost 3 bases and J lost 4, with 12 bases in between. The CDR3 consists of 14 residues. The chain's CDR3 is CASSFNSQGYGYTF. The CDR3 nucleotides are TGTGCCAGCAGCTTCAATTCGCAGGGCTATGGCTACACCTTC.

A single count supports this clone. This chain joins TRBV5-6 and TRBJ2-7; 11 positions match TRBD1. J lost 0 bases, V lost 5 bases, and 7 bases had no gene match. In germline, CDR1 is SGHDT, CDR2 YYEEEE. The CDR3 has 16 amino acids. The CDR3 spells CASSWDRGDRSYEQYV. The CDR3 nucleotides are TGTGCCAGCAGTTGGGACAGGGGGGACCGCTCCTACGAGCAGTACGTC.

This sequence joins TRBV29-1 and TRBJ1-2, with TRBD1 matching 8 bases. The CDR3 has 11 residues. The V gene end was trimmed by 7 bases and the J gene end by 2 bases; junction bases not matched to a gene: 0. Germline values: CDR1 SQVTM, CDR2 ANQGSEA. Written as DNA, the CDR3 is TGCAGCGGACAGGGGAACTATGGCTACACCTTC. It is translated as CSGQGNYGYTF.

The chain links TRBV7-9 to TRBJ2-1; 9 nucleotides agree with TRBD2. The germline gives CDR1 SEHNR, CDR2 FQNEAQ (reference sequence). The CDR3 consists of 18 residues. With 1 base clipped from V and 1 base from J, the junction kept 8 bases outside the gene matches. The CDR3, as DNA: TGTGCCAGCAGCTTAGAATCGAGCGGGGGGTGGTCCTACAATGAGCAGTTCTTC. This sequence encodes CASSLESSGGWSYNEQFF. Complete variable domain (other parts from reference TRBV7-9 and TRBJ2-1): DTGVSQNPRHKITKRGQNVTFRCDPISEHNRLYWYRQTLGQGPEFLTYFQNEAQLEKSRLLSDRFSAERPKGSFSTLEIQRTEQGDSAMYLCASSLESSGGWSYNEQFFGPGTRLTVL.